This is a list of T cell receptor beta chains from one sample in a study of T cells in Graves' hyperthyroidism and ophthalmopathy. One entry per CDR3 protein results from TCRdb running MiXCR on the multiplex PCR reads. The repertoire includes around 380,000 distinct CDR3 sequences, approximately 13% of them detected once, and less than 25% sits in the top ten. The sequencing input was blood. Source of these receptors: a man aged 25-40 years with Graves' hyperthyroidism that later progressed to Graves' ophthalmopathy. Each CDR3 is given with its conserved first and last residue. D genes are given only for firm matches.

>TRBV24-1|-
CATSGEGGPYGYTF
>TRBV28|-
CASSSYSYLNTEAFF
>TRBV9|-
CASSEASRNSPLHF
>TRBV9|TRBD1
CASSVTGVQETQYF
>TRBV9|TRBD1
CASSVVRTGSTGELFF
>TRBV12-5|TRBD1
CASGLVPGGQPQHF
>TRBV10-3|-
CAAHRDIFHTNTEAFF
>TRBV5-1|-
CASSWTTTGGAGDTQYF
>TRBV20-1|TRBD1
CSASSRDRGSDEQCF
>TRBV10-3|-
CAIRGINKDTQYF
>TRBV6-1|-
CASSSARGYNSPLHF
>TRBV29-1|-
CSVPPGNTEAFF
>TRBV20-1|-
CSAGGTPYYEQYF
>TRBV12-3/TRBV12-4|-
CASRLGNTEAFF
>TRBV30|TRBD1
CAGQQGADEKLFF
>TRBV28|-
CATLRGIYNEQFF
>TRBV5-5|TRBD1
CASSSVDRGAEAFF
>TRBV12-3/TRBV12-4|-
CASSFRRPTNYGYTF
>TRBV11-2|-
CASSSQRALSYEQYF
>TRBV20-1|-
CSARDSERGSYNSPLHF
>TRBV5-6|-
CASSLVFGGPYSYNEQFF
>TRBV20-1|TRBD1
CSARGQTEAFF
>TRBV9|-
CASSVGSGLYVNEQFF
>TRBV5-4|TRBD1
CASSPPNRKQGGETQYF
>TRBV28|-
CASSITRGDQPQHF
>TRBV2|TRBD1
CASSPRGGAMNTEAFF
>TRBV28|-
CASSRGQYSNQPQHF
>TRBV20-1|TRBD2
CSARDRGNLAGAFYNGQFF
>TRBV7-9|-
CASSPRGGGNGANVLTF
>TRBV6-1|-
CASSGVNGNTIYF
>TRBV6-5|-
CASSYDLDRLNEQFF
>TRBV11-2|-
CASSSSKGAPRAYEQYF
>TRBV9|-
CASSSHRSHGDNSPLHF
>TRBV28|-
CASTKDNYNEQFF
>TRBV4-1|TRBD2
CASSALAGDTDTQYF
>TRBV6-1|-
CASGIRDTYNSPLHF
>TRBV7-9|-
CASSLFSFF
>TRBV4-1|-
CASSPKEGANEKLFF
>TRBV4-1|-
CASSQPDIRPYEQYF
>TRBV9|TRBD1
CASSTHRGPNTEAFF
>TRBV7-2|-
CASSLQSGPTDEQYF
>TRBV18|-
CASSPGYSKETQYF
>TRBV5-4|-
CASSLFQGLETQYF
>TRBV2|-
CASSEGVTEAFF
>TRBV12-3/TRBV12-4|TRBD2
CASRPGTSGQETQYF
>TRBV3-1|-
CASSADRSFDYGYTF
>TRBV12-5|-
CASGLNLNEKLFF
>TRBV7-6|-
CASSLGSGTGQPQHF
>TRBV13|TRBD2
CASSLGSSGGDPYNEQFF
>TRBV12-3/TRBV12-4|TRBD2
CASTPTVGLAADTQYF
>TRBV5-6|-
CASSLNGPTDTQYF
>TRBV3-1|-
CASSPEFGAPLHF
>TRBV20-1|TRBD2
CSAKTSGGPGEQYF